Listed below are T cell receptor beta chains from one sample, sequenced in a study of T cells in Graves' hyperthyroidism and ophthalmopathy. MiXCR, applied by TCRdb to the multiplex PCR reads, yields one record per CDR3 protein. Of around 300,000 distinct CDR3 sequences in the sample, 13% to 15% were seen once. The sample taken for sequencing was blood. These receptors were obtained from a woman aged 50 to 60 with Graves' hyperthyroidism that later progressed to Graves' ophthalmopathy. Each CDR3 is given with its conserved first and last residue. Each record gives: D gene, clone size, J gene, V gene, CDR3 DNA, CDR3 protein. The D gene is left open where the match is weak. Size tells how often a clone was seen (once, few, many) or the class of an expanded clone, and some rows leave it out.

d_call: TRBD1; clone_size: many; j_call: TRBJ2-1; v_call: TRBV28; cdr3_nt: TGTGCCAGCCAACCGGGACAGGGGTTTAATGAGCAGTTCTTC; cdr3_aa: CASQPGQGFNEQFF
d_call: TRBD2; clone_size: few; j_call: TRBJ2-7; v_call: TRBV5-4; cdr3_nt: TGTGCCAGCAGTCCGTTATGGAGCGGGGGGAACGAGCAGTACTTC; cdr3_aa: CASSPLWSGGNEQYF
d_call: TRBD2; clone_size: -; j_call: TRBJ2-2; v_call: TRBV27; cdr3_nt: TGTGCCAGCAGTTTGTCGGGTGGGTTAGCGGGAGGGCCTAACACCGGGGAGCTGTTTTTT; cdr3_aa: CASSLSGGLAGGPNTGELFF
d_call: TRBD1; clone_size: -; j_call: TRBJ1-2; v_call: TRBV7-2; cdr3_nt: TGTGCCAGCAGCTCCGGGACAGAAAACTATGGCTACACCTTC; cdr3_aa: CASSSGTENYGYTF
d_call: -; clone_size: -; j_call: TRBJ1-1; v_call: TRBV4-1; cdr3_nt: TGCGCCAGCAGCCAAGATCGGACGCTGAACACTGAAGCTTTCTTT; cdr3_aa: CASSQDRTLNTEAFF
d_call: TRBD2; clone_size: -; j_call: TRBJ2-4; v_call: TRBV20-1; cdr3_nt: TGCAGTGCTTGTGGGACTAGCGGGAGACACAAAAACATTCAGTACTTC; cdr3_aa: CSACGTSGRHKNIQYF
d_call: -; clone_size: few; j_call: TRBJ2-7; v_call: TRBV6-1; cdr3_nt: TGTGCCAGCAGTATACTACTCGGGGTTATCTACGAGCGGCAGTACTTC; cdr3_aa: CASSILLGVIYERQYF
d_call: TRBD2; clone_size: many; j_call: TRBJ2-7; v_call: TRBV3-1; cdr3_nt: TGTGCCAGCAGCATATGGGAGCGGGAGGGTGCGGCCGAGCAGTACTTC; cdr3_aa: CASSIWEREGAAEQYF
d_call: TRBD1; clone_size: few; j_call: TRBJ1-1; v_call: TRBV27; cdr3_nt: TGTGCCAGCAGTCCACGGGACAGGGTGGGGACTGAAGCTTTCTTT; cdr3_aa: CASSPRDRVGTEAFF
d_call: -; clone_size: many; j_call: TRBJ1-1; v_call: TRBV28; cdr3_nt: TGTGCCAGCAGTCCAGGGCACGGCACTGAAGCTTTCTTT; cdr3_aa: CASSPGHGTEAFF
d_call: -; clone_size: few; j_call: TRBJ2-5; v_call: TRBV24-1; cdr3_nt: TGTGCCACCAGTGATTTGGGCACCTCAGGGACCCAGTACTTC; cdr3_aa: CATSDLGTSGTQYF
d_call: -; clone_size: many; j_call: TRBJ2-7; v_call: TRBV12-3/TRBV12-4; cdr3_nt: TGTGCCAGCAGTAGACGGAACTACGAGCAGTACTTC; cdr3_aa: CASSRRNYEQYF
d_call: TRBD1; clone_size: many; j_call: TRBJ2-3; v_call: TRBV24-1; cdr3_nt: TGTGCCACCAGTAAACCCGGGACAGCTAGCACAGATACGCAGTATTTT; cdr3_aa: CATSKPGTASTDTQYF
d_call: TRBD1; clone_size: many; j_call: TRBJ1-2; v_call: TRBV2; cdr3_nt: TGTGCCAGCAGGGGGGACAGGGGGCTGAGCTATGGCTACACCTTC; cdr3_aa: CASRGDRGLSYGYTF
d_call: TRBD2; clone_size: many; j_call: TRBJ2-7; v_call: TRBV27; cdr3_nt: TGTGCCAGCAGTTTACGACTAAATAGCGGGAGCTCCTACGAGCAGTACTTC; cdr3_aa: CASSLRLNSGSSYEQYF
d_call: -; clone_size: many; j_call: TRBJ1-2; v_call: TRBV18; cdr3_nt: TGTGCCAGCTCACCACCGGCCAGGCCACTATATGGCTACACCTTC; cdr3_aa: CASSPPARPLYGYTF
d_call: TRBD1; clone_size: -; j_call: TRBJ1-2; v_call: TRBV6-1; cdr3_nt: TGTGCCAGCAGGACAGGGTTAGCAGACTATGGCTACACCTTC; cdr3_aa: CASRTGLADYGYTF
d_call: -; clone_size: -; j_call: TRBJ1-4; v_call: TRBV25-1; cdr3_nt: TGTGCCAGCAGTGAATACAGGGACACTAATGAAAAACTGTTTTTT; cdr3_aa: CASSEYRDTNEKLFF
d_call: TRBD1; clone_size: -; j_call: TRBJ1-6; v_call: TRBV19; cdr3_nt: TGTGCCACCGGGACAGGGGAATCACCCCTCCACTTT; cdr3_aa: CATGTGESPLHF
d_call: -; clone_size: -; j_call: TRBJ1-1; v_call: TRBV9; cdr3_nt: TGTGCCAGCGGCGTAAGCAGTGACAGGTGGGCTGAAGCTTTCTTT; cdr3_aa: CASGVSSDRWAEAFF
d_call: -; clone_size: many; j_call: TRBJ2-3; v_call: TRBV6-5; cdr3_nt: TGTGCCAGCAAGCTAGCGACTAGCACAGATACGCAGTATTTT; cdr3_aa: CASKLATSTDTQYF
d_call: TRBD1; clone_size: -; j_call: TRBJ2-4; v_call: TRBV10-3; cdr3_nt: TGTGCCATCAGTTCCGAGGATTGGTGGAGGGACAGGGAATCCAAAAACATTCAGTACTTC; cdr3_aa: CAISSEDWWRDRESKNIQYF
d_call: -; clone_size: -; j_call: TRBJ2-1; v_call: TRBV14; cdr3_nt: TGTGCCAGCAGCCACGCTCGGAGGAGGAATGAGCAGTTCTTC; cdr3_aa: CASSHARRRNEQFF
d_call: -; clone_size: -; j_call: TRBJ1-4; v_call: TRBV3-1; cdr3_nt: TGTGCCAGCAGCCCCCTGGGTGAAGAACTGTTTTTT; cdr3_aa: CASSPLGEELFF
d_call: TRBD1; clone_size: medium-sized; j_call: TRBJ2-5; v_call: TRBV28; cdr3_nt: TGTGCCAGCAGTTCGACAGGGGCAGGGGAGACCCAGTACTTC; cdr3_aa: CASSSTGAGETQYF
d_call: TRBD2; clone_size: many; j_call: TRBJ2-7; v_call: TRBV7-9; cdr3_nt: TGTGCCAGCAGCTTAGCGCGGGAGAGTATCGAGCAGTACTTC; cdr3_aa: CASSLARESIEQYF
d_call: -; clone_size: -; j_call: TRBJ2-7; v_call: TRBV5-6; cdr3_nt: TGTGCCAGCAGCTTAGCGGGCAGGGGGTACGAGCAGTACTTC; cdr3_aa: CASSLAGRGYEQYF
d_call: -; clone_size: once; j_call: TRBJ1-2; v_call: TRBV28; cdr3_nt: TGTGCCGGCAGCCCATCCAACTATGGCTACATCTTC; cdr3_aa: CAGSPSNYGYIF
d_call: -; clone_size: -; j_call: TRBJ1-3; v_call: TRBV7-9; cdr3_nt: TGTGCCAGCAGCCTCCGCGGCTCGGCTGGAAACACCATATATTTT; cdr3_aa: CASSLRGSAGNTIYF
d_call: -; clone_size: -; j_call: TRBJ2-2; v_call: TRBV30; cdr3_nt: TGTGCCTGGAGAGGAGGGCGGGACCGAAACACCGGGGAGCTGTTTTTT; cdr3_aa: CAWRGGRDRNTGELFF
d_call: TRBD2; clone_size: many; j_call: TRBJ2-1; v_call: TRBV28; cdr3_nt: TGTGCCAGCGACGGGACTAGCGGGAGAAATGAGCAGTTCTTC; cdr3_aa: CASDGTSGRNEQFF
d_call: TRBD1; clone_size: -; j_call: TRBJ1-6; v_call: TRBV18; cdr3_nt: TGTGCCAGCTCACCCGGACAGGATGCCTCACCCCTCCACTTT; cdr3_aa: CASSPGQDASPLHF
d_call: -; clone_size: many; j_call: TRBJ2-2; v_call: TRBV7-3; cdr3_nt: TGTGCCAGCAGCCCATCGACGGGCGGGGAGCTGTTTTTT; cdr3_aa: CASSPSTGGELFF
d_call: TRBD2; clone_size: many; j_call: TRBJ2-1; v_call: TRBV28; cdr3_nt: TGTGCCAGCAGCCTCCCTAGCGGGAGGGCACGGGATGAGCAGTTCTTC; cdr3_aa: CASSLPSGRARDEQFF
d_call: TRBD1; clone_size: many; j_call: TRBJ1-2; v_call: TRBV2; cdr3_nt: TGTGCCAGCACAGAAGACAGGGGGCGTTATGGCTACACCTTC; cdr3_aa: CASTEDRGRYGYTF
d_call: -; clone_size: many; j_call: TRBJ2-5; v_call: TRBV28; cdr3_nt: TGTGCCAGCAGTGGCTTAGGCGGGTTCCAAGAGACCCAGTACTTC; cdr3_aa: CASSGLGGFQETQYF
d_call: -; clone_size: few; j_call: TRBJ1-5; v_call: TRBV24-1; cdr3_nt: TGTGCCACCAGTGATACCACCGACAGGTTCCATCAGCCCCAGCATTTT; cdr3_aa: CATSDTTDRFHQPQHF
d_call: -; clone_size: many; j_call: TRBJ2-5; v_call: TRBV12-3/TRBV12-4; cdr3_nt: TGTGCCAGCAGCCCCGGACAGTATCCCCAGTACTTC; cdr3_aa: CASSPGQYPQYF
d_call: TRBD1; clone_size: many; j_call: TRBJ2-7; v_call: TRBV9; cdr3_nt: TGTGCCAGCAGCGTAGATGAGACAGGGTATACCTACGAGCAGTACTTC; cdr3_aa: CASSVDETGYTYEQYF
d_call: -; clone_size: -; j_call: TRBJ2-7; v_call: TRBV7-3; cdr3_nt: TGTGCCAGCAGCTTATCTGGGGGCGGGTCCTCCTACGAGCAGTACTTC; cdr3_aa: CASSLSGGGSSYEQYF
d_call: TRBD2; clone_size: few; j_call: TRBJ2-2; v_call: TRBV6-1; cdr3_nt: TGTGCCAGCAGTAGAGGGCTAGCGGGAGTGGGCGGGGAGCTGTTTTTT; cdr3_aa: CASSRGLAGVGGELFF
d_call: -; clone_size: many; j_call: TRBJ1-4; v_call: TRBV7-2; cdr3_nt: TGTGCCAGCAGCTTACAGTATAATGAAAAACTGTTTTTT; cdr3_aa: CASSLQYNEKLFF
d_call: -; clone_size: many; j_call: TRBJ1-6; v_call: TRBV5-1; cdr3_nt: TGCGCCAGCAGCCCCGGACTTCAGGGCGATTCACCCCTCCACTTT; cdr3_aa: CASSPGLQGDSPLHF
d_call: TRBD2; clone_size: -; j_call: TRBJ2-7; v_call: TRBV5-4; cdr3_nt: TGTGCCAGCAGCCCCGGACTAGCGGGAGTGAGGCCCCACGAGCAGTACTTC; cdr3_aa: CASSPGLAGVRPHEQYF
d_call: TRBD1; clone_size: once; j_call: TRBJ1-2; v_call: TRBV6-2/TRBV6-3; cdr3_nt: TGTGCCAGCAGTGACTCGGGTGGGACAGTACTTCGTGGCTACACCTTC; cdr3_aa: CASSDSGGTVLRGYTF
d_call: -; clone_size: many; j_call: TRBJ2-1; v_call: TRBV2; cdr3_nt: TGTGCCACTTCCACGAGGGCGGACCCCTACAATGAGCAGTTCTTC; cdr3_aa: CATSTRADPYNEQFF
d_call: TRBD2; clone_size: many; j_call: TRBJ2-1; v_call: TRBV28; cdr3_nt: TGTGCCAGCACGGGGGGATACAATGAGCAGTTCTTC; cdr3_aa: CASTGGYNEQFF
d_call: TRBD1; clone_size: -; j_call: TRBJ1-4; v_call: TRBV16; cdr3_nt: TGTGCCAGCAGCCAAGCGGGACAGGGTAATGAAAAACTGTTTTTT; cdr3_aa: CASSQAGQGNEKLFF
d_call: -; clone_size: many; j_call: TRBJ1-2; v_call: TRBV3-1; cdr3_nt: TGTGCCAGCAGCCCTACCTACGTGACTAACTATGGCTACACCTTC; cdr3_aa: CASSPTYVTNYGYTF
d_call: -; clone_size: once; j_call: TRBJ2-7; v_call: TRBV30; cdr3_nt: TGTGCCTGGAGTGTATTACCAGGCTCGGAAAAAGCCTACGAGCAGTACTTC; cdr3_aa: CAWSVLPGSEKAYEQYF
d_call: -; clone_size: few; j_call: TRBJ2-6; v_call: TRBV27; cdr3_nt: TGTACCAGCAGTGGACGCTCTGGGGCCAACGTCCTGACTTTC; cdr3_aa: CTSSGRSGANVLTF
d_call: -; clone_size: many; j_call: TRBJ2-7; v_call: TRBV12-3/TRBV12-4; cdr3_nt: TGTGCCAGCTTGGGGTTTGGCGAGCAGTACTTC; cdr3_aa: CASLGFGEQYF
d_call: -; clone_size: many; j_call: TRBJ1-3; v_call: TRBV5-6; cdr3_nt: TGTGCCAGCAGCTTGGCCGCGGGGGTTCCCTCTGGAAACACCATATATTTT; cdr3_aa: CASSLAAGVPSGNTIYF